The sample holds a few counts of the clone carrying this TCR beta chain. The target antigen is unknown. The authors used template switching to add a universal primer site and gave cDNA unique molecular identifiers. TCRdb passed the 5' RACE reads through MiXCR, listing each CDR3 protein once. The table lists 400,000 to 600,000 distinct CDR3 sequences, around 20% of them singletons. This record comes from a study of identical twins. The germline V gene has CDR1 DFQATT and CDR2 SNEGSKA (reference sequence). The length of the CDR3 is 14 residues. The J segment lost 5 bases and the V segment lost 4 bases, leaving 8 bases of the junction unmatched. Findings and caveats of the study: Fewer insertions marked abundant cord blood beta clonotypes; young adult naive trended weakly, memory not at all.

These same records also appear under a second study, on yellow fever vaccine responses in identical twins. That work contributes: The T cell response to vaccination in identical twins was reportedly partly convergent and partly personalized.

The receptor's source is a young woman in good health. Sequencing was performed on CD4+ T cells sorted from blood. The V gene is TRBV20-1, the J gene TRBJ1-1; 9 bases are a match to TRBD1. CDR3 sequence reads: CSATKAGQGTEAFF. For the CDR3, the DNA is TGCAGTGCTACCAAGGCGGGACAGGGTACTGAAGCTTTCTTT.